These 19 T cell receptor beta chains were sequenced from one sample in a study of beta chain features in type 1 diabetes. The study reverse transcribed the entire isolated RNA, so it sequenced expressed TCRB transcripts. Sequencing used immunoSEQ multiplex PCR; TCRdb keeps in-frame clones, though not all of them. The sample has under 950,000 clones, under 20% seen once. What was sequenced was naive CD4+ T cells from blood. The receptors come from a woman younger than 35 in good health.

The chain recombines TRBV15 with TRBJ2-3; tentatively, D is TRBD2 (6 bases). Trimming took 0 bases from V and 2 from J, leaving 18 bases between them. Germline assignment: CDR1 LNHNV and CDR2 YYDKDF (reference sequence). The CDR3 consists of 18 residues. CDR3 protein: CATSRDMVVSGVTDTQYF. In DNA form, the CDR3 reads TGTGCCACCAGCAGAGATATGGTGGTTAGCGGAGTCACAGATACGCAGTATTTT.

This clone was seen a handful of times. This chain joins TRBV19 and TRBJ2-7; 10 nucleotides align to TRBD2. In germline, CDR1 is LNHDA, CDR2 SQIVND (reference sequence). Losses at the gene ends were 5 bases for V and 4 bases for J; bases not matched to a gene: 8. The CDR3 has 15 amino acids. CDR3 sequence: CASSPRTSGVYEQYF. CDR3 coding DNA: TGTGCCAGTAGTCCTCGGACTAGCGGAGTTTACGAGCAGTACTTC.

This clone was detected only a few times. CDR3 in amino acids: CASRPGGGWGNEQFF. The CDR3 DNA reads as TGTGCCAGCAGGCCCGGGGGAGGTTGGGGGAATGAGCAGTTCTTC. V usage is TRBV25-1 and J usage is TRBJ2-1; D perhaps matches TRBD2 (6 bases). V was pared by 6 bases and J by 7 bases, with 19 bases between. Germline V gives CDR1 MGHDK, CDR2 SYGVNS. This CDR3 region has 15 residues.

This chain uses TRBV4-3 with TRBJ2-7; 8 bases are a match to TRBD2. The CDR3 loop spans 17 amino acids. Germline-derived CDR1 and CDR2 are LGHNA and YSLEER. J gave up 5 bases and V 0 bases, and 12 bases lay outside the gene matches. The CDR3 reads CASSQDGSGTLIDEQYF. CDR3 nucleotides: TGCGCCAGCAGCCAAGATGGTAGCGGGACCCTCATCGACGAGCAGTACTTC.

The CDR3 loop reads CATQQSDIGTGVTEAFF. In nucleotides, the CDR3 is TGTGCCACCCAGCAGAGTGATATTGGAACAGGGGTAACTGAAGCTTTCTTT. This chain joins TRBV15 and TRBJ1-1; 7 bases line up with TRBD1. The germline gives CDR1 LNHNV, CDR2 YYDKDF (reference sequence). The CDR3 runs 17 residues. V gave up 8 bases and J gave up 5 bases; unmatched junction bases: 20. Full variable domain (missing parts from reference TRBV15 and TRBJ1-1): DAMVIQNPRYQVTQFGKPVTLSCSQTLNHNVMYWYQQKSSQAPKLLFHYYDKDFNNEADTPDNFQSRRPNTSFCFLDIRSPGLGDTAMYLCATQQSDIGTGVTEAFFGQGTRLTVV.

This clone was seen a handful of times. The chain has TRBV28 and TRBJ2-5; 9 nucleotides match TRBD2. Germline V gene lookup returns CDR1 MDHEN and CDR2 SYDVKM. The CDR3 length is 14 residues. Losses at the gene ends were 4 bases for V and 9 bases for J; bases not matched to a gene: 9. CDR3 residues: CASSSSSGVSAQYF. CDR3 in DNA: TGTGCCAGCAGTTCATCTAGCGGGGTGTCGGCCCAGTACTTC.

This sequence joins TRBV2 and TRBJ2-7; TRBD2 matches 8 bases. V trimming: 7 bases; J trimming: 5 bases; junction bases outside the gene matches: 7. The CDR3 is made up of 13 amino acids. Germline-derived CDR1 and CDR2 are SNHLY and FYNNEI. The CDR3 region has the DNA TGTGCCAGCAAGGAACAGCGGGAGAACGAGCAGTACTTC. It encodes CASKEQRENEQYF.

This clone was seen a handful of times. V is TRBV5-1 and J is TRBJ1-1; TRBD1 is a possible D gene (5 bases). The CDR3 runs to 15 residues. CDR1 and CDR2 (germline): SGHRS, YFSETQ. Trimming pared 1 base from V and 8 bases from J, leaving 18 bases between. Written as DNA, the CDR3 is TGCGCCAGCAGCTTGACAGCGGGGACCCCTGAGGAAGCTTTCTTT. The encoded protein is CASSLTAGTPEEAFF.

This chain joins TRBV18 and TRBJ2-6, with 8 positions matching TRBD2. Germline values: CDR1 KGHSH, CDR2 LQKENI. CDR3 length: 18 residues. After removal of 4 bases from V and 2 bases from J, the junction contained 10 bases not matched to a gene. CDR3 in DNA: TGTGCCAGCTCACGCCGTGCGGGAGGTGCGACTGGGGCCAACGTCCTGACTTTC. As protein: CASSRRAGGATGANVLTF.

The chain joins TRBV7-9 to TRBJ2-2; D may be TRBD1 or TRBD2 (5 bases each). V was clipped by 2 bases and J by 4 bases, with 17 bases between them. This CDR3 spans 17 amino acids. The germline V gene has CDR1 SEHNR and CDR2 FQNEAQ (reference sequence). CDR3 nucleotide sequence: TGTGCCAGCAGCTTAACTCGGGGCGGAAATGGCACCGGGGAGCTGTTTTTT. Amino acids: CASSLTRGGNGTGELFF.

This clone came up a few times. V gene TRBV2 combines with J gene TRBJ2-5; TRBD1 is a possible D gene (6 bases). The CDR3 extends over 13 amino acids. V was clipped by 4 bases and J by 4 bases, with 10 bases between them. Germline V CDR1 and CDR2: SNHLY, FYNNEI. CDR3: CASSANRVETQYF. The CDR3 DNA reads TGTGCCAGCAGTGCAAACAGGGTAGAGACCCAGTACTTC.

This clone occurred a few times. The sample has other DNA sequences that encode this CDR3 too. V gene TRBV7-2 combines with J gene TRBJ2-7; TRBD2 matches at 7 bases. Losses at the gene ends were 3 bases for V and 0 bases for J; bases not matched to a gene: 2. The germline V gene has CDR1 SGHTA and CDR2 FQGNSA. This CDR3 is built from 14 residues. For the CDR3, the DNA is TGTGCCAGCAGCTTGGCTAGCGGCTCCTACGAGCAGTACTTC. This translates into CASSLASGSYEQYF. Based on the CDR3 plus reference TRBV7-2 and TRBJ2-7, the full variable domain is GAGVSQSPSNKVTEKGKDVELRCDPISGHTALYWYRQSLGQGLEFLIYFQGNSAPDKSGLPSDRFSAERTGGSVSTLTIQRTQQEDSAVYLCASSLASGSYEQYFGPGTRLTVT.

The CDR3 here is CASSVGAYEKLFF. CDR3 nucleotide sequence: TGTGCCAGCAGCGTGGGCGCCTATGAAAAACTGTTTTTT. This chain uses TRBV9 with TRBJ1-4, with D unclear. The ends were cut back, 2 bases at V and 6 bases at J, with 8 bases in the middle. Germline loops: CDR1 SGDLS, CDR2 YYNGEE. This CDR3 has 13 amino acids.

The chain carries TRBV19 and TRBJ2-1, with 11 bases identical to TRBD1. In germline, CDR1 is LNHDA, CDR2 SQIVND (reference sequence). With 3 bases clipped from V and 9 bases from J, the junction kept 13 bases outside the gene matches. The CDR3 length is 17 residues. CDR3 in amino acids: CASSIVGGQGVSGEQFF. CDR3 sequence (DNA): TGTGCCAGTAGTATCGTGGGGGGACAGGGGGTCTCCGGTGAGCAGTTCTTC.

This clone has just a few counts. This chain connects TRBV18 to TRBJ2-7, with D possibly TRBD1 on 6 matching bases. Trimming took off 6 bases at V and 3 bases at J, with 15 bases between the two ends. This CDR3 has 14 amino acids. In germline, CDR1 is KGHSH, CDR2 LQKENI. As DNA, the CDR3 is TGTGCCAGCTCGAGAAGCAGGGACAACTACGAGCAGTACTTC. The encoded protein is CASSRSRDNYEQYF.

This clone was detected a few times. V is TRBV25-1 and J is TRBJ2-1; D ambiguous. This CDR3 comprises 15 residues. The germline CDR1 and CDR2 sequences are MGHDK and SYGVNS. The germline V and J ends were trimmed by 7 bases and 4 bases, with 17 bases remaining between them. CDR3 in DNA: TGTGCCAGCACTGCAGACCAGCCGGCGTACAATGAGCAGTTCTTC. It is translated as CASTADQPAYNEQFF.

V usage is TRBV15 and J usage is TRBJ2-7, with D perhaps matching TRBD2 (5 bases). The V end was cut by 0 bases, the J end by 3 bases, with 9 bases between. Per germline, CDR1 LNHNV and CDR2 YYDKDF (reference sequence). This CDR3 region has 14 residues. CDR3 nucleotide sequence: TGTGCCACCAGCAGAGATGGGGAGAACTACGAGCAGTACTTC. Translated: CATSRDGENYEQYF.

This clone was counted only a few times. The chain joins TRBV4-2 to TRBJ2-7; 7 nucleotides line up with TRBD1. V lost 0 bases and J lost 8; bases outside the gene matches: 13. The CDR3 consists of 16 residues. Germline-derived CDR1 and CDR2 are LGHNA and YNFKEQ. CDR3 coding DNA: TGTGCCAGCAGCCAAGAATTACGACAGGGTAATCCTCAGCAGTACTTC. Protein product: CASSQELRQGNPQQYF.

The sample holds many counts of this clone. The chain couples TRBV15 to TRBJ2-4, with D unresolved. V was clipped by 0 bases and J by 7 bases, with 4 bases between them. This CDR3 is 12 amino acids long. The germline gives CDR1 LNHNV, CDR2 YYDKDF (reference sequence). CDR3 amino acids: CATSRDFNIQYF. The CDR3 DNA reads TGTGCCACCAGCAGAGATTTCAACATTCAGTACTTC.